Each of the 24 T cell receptor beta chains below was sequenced from the same sample in a study of human T cells and chemical hapten exposure. TCRdb fed the RACE reads into MiXCR, producing one record per CDR3 protein. This table has over 130,000 distinct CDR3 sequences, 12% appearing once. Specified time point: patch test 2, 6 weeks after DPC sensitization. Documented treatment: therapeutic diphenylcyclopropenone sensitization with weekly scalp DPC. Sequences were derived from whole blood, sampled in connection with sensitization to the hapten diphenylcyclopropenone (DPC). Receptors were obtained from a woman in her forties or fifties with alopecia areata. Some clones in this sample may be carry-over from other donors' samples.

Written as DNA, the CDR3 is TGTGCCAGTAGTATCGGGACTAGCTTCTACGAGCAGTACTTC. Translation: CASSIGTSFYEQYF. The V gene is TRBV19, the J gene TRBJ2-7, with 9 bases lining up with TRBD2. The V gene end was trimmed by 3 bases and the J gene end by 3 bases; junction bases not matched to a gene: 3. CDR3 length equals 14 residues. Germline CDR1 is LNHDA and CDR2 is SQIVND (reference sequence). Full variable domain (missing parts from reference TRBV19 and TRBJ2-7): DGGITQSPKYLFRKEGQNVTLSCEQNLNHDAMYWYRQDPGQGLRLIYYSQIVNDFQKGDIAEGYSVSREKKESFPLTVTSAQKNPTAFYLCASSIGTSFYEQYFGPGTRLTVT.

This clonotype showed up just a few times. The rearrangement uses TRBV29-1 and TRBJ2-1, with unresolved D. V gave up 1 base and J gave up 5 bases, with 9 bases separating them. The germline V gene encodes CDR1 SQVTM and CDR2 ANQGSEA. The CDR3 is 13 residues long. In DNA form, the CDR3 reads TGCAGCGTTGAAGGCTTTCGGGACAATGAGCAGTTCTTC. Translating it yields CSVEGFRDNEQFF.

This clonotype occurred a few times. This chain joins TRBV19 and TRBJ2-3; 12 bases align to TRBD2. The CDR3 runs 16 residues. J lost 3 bases, V lost 5 bases, and 6 bases had no gene match. CDR1 is LNHDA and CDR2 is SQIVND in the germline V gene (reference sequence). The CDR3 sequence: CASSQRLAGETDTQYF. For the CDR3, the DNA is TGTGCCAGTAGTCAAAGACTAGCGGGAGAGACAGATACGCAGTATTTT.

The chain joins TRBV6-5 to TRBJ2-3; no definite D call. The CDR3 consists of 12 residues. Germline CDR1 and CDR2: MNHEY and SVGAGI. Trimming took off 10 bases at V and 4 bases at J, with 12 bases between the two ends. The CDR3 loop reads CANFPEPDTQYF. The CDR3 DNA reads TGTGCCAACTTTCCTGAGCCAGATACGCAGTATTTT.

This clonotype was found a few times. The rearrangement joins TRBV9 to TRBJ2-1, with D uncertain. Per germline, CDR1 SGDLS and CDR2 YYNGEE. This CDR3 has 13 amino acids. V lost 4 bases and J 5 bases, leaving 10 bases between the germline ends. CDR3 amino acids: CASSPTTNNEQFF. CDR3 nucleotide sequence: TGTGCCAGCAGCCCTACGACGAACAATGAGCAGTTCTTC.

The sample holds many counts of this clonotype. The gene calls are TRBV29-1 and TRBJ2-7; a possible D gene is TRBD2 (6 bases). Trimming pared 6 bases from V and 4 bases from J, leaving 10 bases between. CDR1 and CDR2 (germline): SQVTM, ANQGSEA. This CDR3 contains 11 residues. The CDR3 protein is CSVSDYYEQYF. The CDR3 DNA sequence: TGCAGCGTCTCGGACTATTACGAGCAGTACTTC.

This clonotype appeared a single time. V gene TRBV12-3 or TRBV12-4 combines with J gene TRBJ1-3; 7 nucleotides agree with TRBD1. The ends lost 3 bases at V and 0 bases at J; junction bases unmatched: 5. The CDR3 has 16 amino acids. The CDR3 bases are TGTGCCAGCAGTTTTCGAACAGGGGCCTCTGGAAACACCATATATTTT. This encodes CASSFRTGASGNTIYF.

This clonotype came up a few times. The chain couples TRBV4-2 to TRBJ2-2; D is uncertain. The CDR3 contains 12 residues. Germline V lookup: CDR1 LGHNA, CDR2 YNFKEQ. Trimming cost V 4 bases and J 5 bases, with 5 bases left between them. CDR3 loop: CASSPLTGELFF. The CDR3 DNA is TGTGCCAGCAGCCCTCTGACCGGGGAGCTGTTTTTT.

This clonotype occurred a few times. This chain links TRBV7-9 with TRBJ2-1; the D is unclear. Trimming cost V 6 bases and J 2 bases, with 14 bases left between them. Germline lookup yields CDR1 SEHNR and CDR2 FQNEAQ (reference sequence). This CDR3 region has 15 residues. CDR3 bases: TGTGCCAGCAGGCTCCTGAGCGCTACCTACAATGAGCAGTTCTTC. This codes for CASRLLSATYNEQFF.

This clonotype occurred a few times. The rearrangement uses TRBV14 and TRBJ2-2, with D perhaps TRBD1 (5 bases). Trimming removed 2 bases at V and 2 bases at J, with 12 bases between. Per the germline V gene, CDR1 is SGHDN and CDR2 is FVKESK. The CDR3 is 16 residues long. The CDR3 spells CASSQIRGSNTGELFF. Here the CDR3 DNA reads TGTGCCAGCAGCCAAATTAGGGGCAGCAACACCGGGGAGCTGTTTTTT.

The chain recombines TRBV6-5 with TRBJ2-7, with a weak D call TRBD2 (5 bases). The germline gives CDR1 MNHEY, CDR2 SVGAGI. V lost 5 bases and J lost 2, with 10 bases in between. This CDR3 is 13 amino acids long. The CDR3: CASSRGFTYEQYF. CDR3 in DNA: TGTGCCAGCAGTCGGGGATTTACCTACGAGCAGTACTTC.

This chain joins TRBV18 and TRBJ2-1; TRBD2 matches at 9 bases. The junction had 11 bases not matched to a gene; V was cut back by 5 bases and J by 9 bases. Germline assignment: CDR1 KGHSH and CDR2 LQKENI. This CDR3 comprises 15 residues. CDR3 sequence (DNA): TGTGCCAGCTCATCGCGAGCGGGAGGAACGGGTGAGCAGTTCTTC. This gives the protein CASSSRAGGTGEQFF. The full variable domain, in which reference TRBV18 and TRBJ2-1 provide the parts outside the CDR3, is NAGVMQNPRHLVRRRGQEARLRCSPMKGHSHVYWYRQLPEEGLKFMVYLQKENIIDESGMPKERFSAEFPKEGPSILRIQQVVRGDSAAYFCASSSRAGGTGEQFFGPGTRLTVL.

This clonotype was picked up a small number of times. The chain combines TRBV20-1 with TRBJ1-6; maybe TRBD1 (5 bases). Germline lookup yields CDR1 DFQATT and CDR2 SNEGSKA (reference sequence). The CDR3 spans 15 residues. Trimming took off 2 bases at V and 7 bases at J, with 15 bases between the two ends. The CDR3 here is CSARPWGRGNSPLHF. The CDR3 nucleotides are TGCAGTGCTAGACCCTGGGGCCGGGGAAATTCACCCCTCCACTTT.

This clonotype was observed many times. At one of its ends the junction is not consistent with the germline gene, which may arise from a read error. The chain employs TRBV7-7 and TRBJ2-3, with TRBD1 identical over 9 bases. This CDR3 is built from 15 residues. Per the germline V gene, CDR1 is SSHAT and CDR2 is FNYEAQ (reference sequence). CDR3 protein: CASSSGQGSSDTQYF. The CDR3 DNA sequence: TGTGCTAGCAGCTCTGGACAGGGGAGCTCGGATACGCAGTATTTT.

This clonotype came up many times. The chain links TRBV5-1 to TRBJ1-1, with unresolved D. From germline, CDR1 is SGHRS and CDR2 YFSETQ. The CDR3 extends over 13 amino acids. The V gene lost 2 bases and the J gene lost 1 base, with 6 bases spanning the gap. The CDR3 DNA reads as TGCGCCAGCAGCTTTCGAGGGAACACTGAAGCTTTCTTT. It specifies CASSFRGNTEAFF.

This clonotype appeared many times. The rearrangement joins TRBV29-1 to TRBJ1-1, with D tentatively TRBD1 (5 bases). V was trimmed by 4 bases and J by 0 bases, leaving 15 bases between them. Germline V gene data show CDR1 as SQVTM and CDR2 as ANQGSEA. CDR3 length equals 15 residues. In DNA form, the CDR3 reads TGCAGCGTTGGGACGTCGGGGGTCGTGAACACTGAAGCTTTCTTT. Protein product: CSVGTSGVVNTEAFF.

This clonotype occurred a few times. The rearrangement joins TRBV20-1 to TRBJ1-2; D gene uncertain. The ends were cut back, 1 base at V and 8 bases at J, with 14 bases in the middle. The CDR3 sequence is 13 residues long. Germline CDR1 is DFQATT and CDR2 is SNEGSKA (reference sequence). DNA for the CDR3: TGCAGTGCTAGAGTAAAGGCCCCCGTCGGCTACACCTTC. Protein: CSARVKAPVGYTF.

The table lists this clonotype with many counts. The chain uses TRBV6-2 or TRBV6-3 and TRBJ2-1; 10 bases fit TRBD2. Germline CDR1 reads MNHEY; CDR2 reads SVGEGT. The ends lost 8 bases at V and 8 bases at J; junction bases unmatched: 12. This CDR3 is built from 15 residues. This CDR3 reads CASCSSGRRTDEQFF. For the CDR3, the DNA is TGTGCCAGCTGCTCTAGCGGGAGACGTACGGATGAGCAGTTCTTC.

This clonotype has ten or more counts. The V and J genes are TRBV10-2 and TRBJ1-5, with D possibly being TRBD1 (5 bases). Germline-derived CDR1 and CDR2 are WSHSY and SAAADI. The CDR3 spans 14 residues. Trimming pared 6 bases from V and 3 bases from J, leaving 12 bases between. The chain's CDR3 is CASRPQGANQPQHF. CDR3 coding DNA: TGCGCCAGCAGGCCCCAGGGAGCCAATCAGCCCCAGCATTTT.

This clonotype was counted only a few times. The chain joins TRBV12-3 or TRBV12-4 to TRBJ2-3; TRBD1 is a possible D gene (6 bases). This CDR3 contains 16 residues. V lost 6 bases and J 3 bases, leaving 19 bases between the germline ends. The CDR3 spells CASSRSWRTETDTQYF. The CDR3 region has the DNA TGTGCCAGCAGCCGTAGCTGGAGGACAGAAACAGATACGCAGTATTTT.

The rearrangement links TRBV20-1 to TRBJ1-6, with unresolved D. Per germline, CDR1 DFQATT and CDR2 SNEGSKA (reference sequence). CDR3 length equals 14 residues. V lost 3 bases, J lost 7 bases, and 13 bases lay in between. This CDR3 reads CSARVTALNSPLHF. For the CDR3, the DNA is TGCAGTGCTAGGGTGACGGCGTTGAATTCACCCCTCCACTTT.

This clonotype has ten or more counts. The chain combines TRBV12-3 or TRBV12-4 with TRBJ2-3; TRBD2 matches at 7 bases. The CDR3 is 15 residues long. The J segment lost 1 base and the V segment lost 7 bases, leaving 8 bases of the junction unmatched. In DNA form, the CDR3 reads TGTGCCAGCACCCTTTTGGGGGGGGGCACAGATACGCAGTATTTT. Protein product: CASTLLGGGTDTQYF.

This clonotype was found a few times. J is TRBJ1-2 and V is TRBV28, with no clear D. The CDR3 sequence is 12 residues long. The ends were cut back, 4 bases at V and 4 bases at J, with 7 bases in the middle. Looked up from germline, CDR1 is MDHEN and CDR2 is SYDVKM. This CDR3 reads CASSSRLYGYTF. The CDR3 DNA reads as TGTGCCAGCAGTTCCCGACTCTATGGCTACACCTTC.

V and J are TRBV20-1 and TRBJ1-5; 7 nucleotides line up with TRBD1. From germline, CDR1 is DFQATT and CDR2 SNEGSKA (reference sequence). The V and J ends lost 0 bases and 0 bases, in that order; junction bases with no gene match: 5. The length of the CDR3 is 16 residues. The CDR3 loop is CSAREPTGLSNQPQHF. Here the CDR3 DNA reads TGCAGTGCTAGAGAACCGACAGGGCTTAGCAATCAGCCCCAGCATTTT.